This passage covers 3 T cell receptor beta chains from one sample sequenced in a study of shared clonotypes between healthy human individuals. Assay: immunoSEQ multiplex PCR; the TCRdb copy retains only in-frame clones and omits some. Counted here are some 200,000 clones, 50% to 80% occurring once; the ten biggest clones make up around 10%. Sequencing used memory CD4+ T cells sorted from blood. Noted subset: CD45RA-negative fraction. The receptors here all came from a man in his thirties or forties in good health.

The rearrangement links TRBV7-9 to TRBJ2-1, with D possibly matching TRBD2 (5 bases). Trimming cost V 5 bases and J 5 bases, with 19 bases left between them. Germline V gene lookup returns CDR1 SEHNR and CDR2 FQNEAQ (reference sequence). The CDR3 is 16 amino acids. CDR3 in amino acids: CASSLGALELHNEQFF. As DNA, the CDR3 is TGTGCCAGCAGCCTGGGCGCACTAGAGCTTCACAATGAGCAGTTCTTC.

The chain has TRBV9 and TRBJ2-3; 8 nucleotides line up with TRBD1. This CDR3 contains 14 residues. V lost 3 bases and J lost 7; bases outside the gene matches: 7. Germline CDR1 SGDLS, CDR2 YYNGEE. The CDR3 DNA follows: TGTGCCAGCAGCGGCCGGACAGGGTTGAATACGCAGTATTTT. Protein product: CASSGRTGLNTQYF.

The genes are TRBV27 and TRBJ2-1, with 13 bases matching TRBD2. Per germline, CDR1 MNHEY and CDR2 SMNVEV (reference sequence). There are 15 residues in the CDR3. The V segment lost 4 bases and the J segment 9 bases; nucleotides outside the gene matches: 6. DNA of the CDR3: TGTGCCAGCAGTTCACGACTAGCGGGAGGCACTGAGCAGTTCTTC. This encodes CASSSRLAGGTEQFF.